Detailed here is one TCR beta chain. Its target is unknown. Then a second PCR, running roughly 6 to 12 cycles, was carried out with a sample-barcoded 5' primer and a J-beta primer mix. One entry per CDR3 protein results from TCRdb running MiXCR on the 5' RACE reads. Among roughly 1,700,000 distinct CDR3 sequences listed, 28% were seen once. The CDR3 contains 16 residues. Germline CDR1 and CDR2: SGHTA and FQGNSA. Trimming removed 3 bases at V and 3 bases at J, with 16 bases between. This entry is derived from a study of blood T cells in healthy people across ages. Regarding the study as a whole: The study found TCR beta diversity correlated strongly with naive T cell percentage. Higher diversity and more naive CD4+ cells were features of long-lived donors, compared to aged donors. TCR beta diversity, measured per million T cells, fell in a roughly linear way with age.

The draw of peripheral blood yielded roughly 9.4 milliliters from each donor. Sequencing was carried out using blood. This TCR was sampled from a woman aged 30 to 39 in good health. The gene calls are TRBV7-2 and TRBJ2-3, with TRBD2 as a possible D gene (7 bases). CDR3 in DNA: TGTGCCAGCAGCTTGGGGGGGGCCGGGATGACAGATACGCAGTATTTT. Translating it yields CASSLGGAGMTDTQYF.